This T cell receptor beta chain was documented in a study of cytomegalovirus exposure and HLA in healthy donors. Primers: 60 Vbeta forward and 13 Jbeta reverse. Profiled with immunoSEQ multiplex PCR; TCRdb holds only in-frame clones, not every one. The sample contains 85,000 to 90,000 clones, roughly 80% of which appear only once. General study points: A previous analysis found most TCR beta V segments productive roughly 87% or roughly 30% of the time. Highest at DRB1 and lowest at HLA-C, TCR association rates differed among HLA loci in a later analysis. The HLA-A and HLA-B alleles of most subjects were reportedly predicted accurately from TCR beta sequences.

Regarding this clone: Its antigen is unidentified.

The TCR originated in a man aged 25-40 years in good health and CMV-seronegative. The sample taken for sequencing was PBMCs.

The CDR3 DNA reads TGTGCCAGCAGCTCTCAGGGTATGGGCAATCAGCCCCAGCATTTT. Translation gives CASSSQGMGNQPQHF. The chain is built from TRBV7-2 and TRBJ1-5; possible D gene TRBD1, 5 bases. The CDR3 sequence is 15 residues long. Germline V lookup: CDR1 SGHTA, CDR2 FQGNSA. V shed 4 bases and J shed 2 bases, with 12 bases lying between them. Combining the CDR3 with reference TRBV7-2 and TRBJ1-5 gives the whole variable domain GAGVSQSPSNKVTEKGKDVELRCDPISGHTALYWYRQSLGQGLEFLIYFQGNSAPDKSGLPSDRFSAERTGGSVSTLTIQRTQQEDSAVYLCASSSQGMGNQPQHFGDGTRLSIL.